The T cell receptor (beta chain) under discussion was sequenced for a study of blood T cell repertoires in COVID-19. Looking at the study overall: Samples came from the United States, Italy and Spain, spanning acute and convalescent COVID-19. PBMCs, B-cell-depleted T cells, or T cells provided the cDNA or gDNA that made up the material.

How the authors handled the data: Estimation of nucleated cell counts was performed using reference gene primer amplification. Clones were sequenced by immunoSEQ multiplex PCR, and TCRdb holds only the in-frame ones, with some missing. Clonal size and the V and J genes are those of that table, whereas D and trimming came from the DNA. The sample lists around 130,000 clones, 88% seen once, with more than 2% in the top ten. This CDR3 has 11 residues. CDR1 SGHDT and CDR2 YYEEEE come from the germline V gene. Trimming removed 2 bases at V and 8 bases at J, with 5 bases between. The sequencing input was peripheral blood. The rearrangement uses TRBV5-6 and TRBJ2-1; D is ambiguous. The clonotype was recovered from a man aged 70-80 years with active COVID-19. The CDR3 loop reads CASSLLHEQFF. CDR3 nucleotide sequence: TGTGCCAGCAGCTTACTCCATGAGCAGTTCTTC.